This paragraph reports one T cell receptor beta chain. Its antigen is undetermined. The data belong to a study of PD-L1 blockade in urothelial cancer. The overall study: Patients' atezolizumab regimen, 1,200 mg intravenously every 3 weeks, began around 2014. Analyzed time points were 3 weeks (second dose) and 6 weeks after therapy began. There were a median of around 140,000 T cells in blood samples. Points from the study as a whole: Durable benefit accompanied greater 3-week expansion of tumor-associated blood clones.

Generated by immunoSEQ multiplex PCR, the TCRdb table keeps only in-frame clones and is missing some. The data show approximately 14,000 clones, with around 87% seen just once and about 15% held by the top ten. CDR3 length equals 13 residues. V was clipped by 1 base and J by 5 bases, with 6 bases between them. From germline, CDR1 is SEHNR and CDR2 FQNEAQ (reference sequence). The chain recombines TRBV7-9 with TRBJ1-5, with a weak D call TRBD1 (6 bases). Material: PBMCs, obtained around atezolizumab (anti-PD-L1) treatment. The TCR originated in a man between 65 and 80 years old with urothelial cancer. CDR3 amino acids: CASSLGTDQPQHF. For the CDR3, the DNA is TGTGCCAGCAGCTTAGGGACAGATCAGCCCCAGCATTTT.